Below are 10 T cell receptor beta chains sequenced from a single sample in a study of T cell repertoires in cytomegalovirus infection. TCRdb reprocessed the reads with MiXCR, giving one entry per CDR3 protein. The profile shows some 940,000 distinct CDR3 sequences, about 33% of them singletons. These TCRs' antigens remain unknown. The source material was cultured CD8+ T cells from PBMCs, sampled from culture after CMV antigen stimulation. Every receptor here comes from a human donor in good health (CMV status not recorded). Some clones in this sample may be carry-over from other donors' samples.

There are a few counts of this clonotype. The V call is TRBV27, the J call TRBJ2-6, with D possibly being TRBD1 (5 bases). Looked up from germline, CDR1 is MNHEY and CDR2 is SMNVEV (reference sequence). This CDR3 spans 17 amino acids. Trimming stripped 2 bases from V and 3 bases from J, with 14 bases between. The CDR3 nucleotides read TGTGCCAGCAGTTTAGCAGGGCTAGATAATGGGGCCAACGTCCTGACTTTC. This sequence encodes CASSLAGLDNGANVLTF.

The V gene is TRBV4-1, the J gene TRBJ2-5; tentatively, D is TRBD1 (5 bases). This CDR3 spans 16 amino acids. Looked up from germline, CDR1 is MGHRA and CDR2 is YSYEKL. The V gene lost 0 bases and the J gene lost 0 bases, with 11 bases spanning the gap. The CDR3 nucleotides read TGCGCCAGCAGCCAAGATCCCAGGGTTTACCAAGAGACCCAGTACTTC. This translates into CASSQDPRVYQETQYF.

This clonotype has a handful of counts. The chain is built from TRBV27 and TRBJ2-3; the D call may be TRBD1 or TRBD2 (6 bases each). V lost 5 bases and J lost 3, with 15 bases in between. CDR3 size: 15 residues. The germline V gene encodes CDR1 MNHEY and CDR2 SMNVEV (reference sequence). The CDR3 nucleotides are TGTGCCAGCAGTATCGTGAGGGGGGTTACAGATACGCAGTATTTT. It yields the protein CASSIVRGVTDTQYF.

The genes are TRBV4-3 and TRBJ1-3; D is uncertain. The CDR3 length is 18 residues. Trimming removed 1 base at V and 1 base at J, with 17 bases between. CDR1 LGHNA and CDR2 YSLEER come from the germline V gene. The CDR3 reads CASSQVGGTATSGNTIYF. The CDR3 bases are TGCGCCAGCAGCCAAGTGGGCGGCACAGCGACGTCTGGAAACACCATATATTTT.

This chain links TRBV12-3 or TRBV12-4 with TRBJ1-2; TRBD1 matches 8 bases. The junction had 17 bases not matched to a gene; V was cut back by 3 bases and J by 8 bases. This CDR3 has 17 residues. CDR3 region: CASSFGLQSRGHEGYTF. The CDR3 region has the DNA TGTGCCAGCAGTTTCGGCCTACAATCCAGGGGGCATGAGGGCTACACCTTC.

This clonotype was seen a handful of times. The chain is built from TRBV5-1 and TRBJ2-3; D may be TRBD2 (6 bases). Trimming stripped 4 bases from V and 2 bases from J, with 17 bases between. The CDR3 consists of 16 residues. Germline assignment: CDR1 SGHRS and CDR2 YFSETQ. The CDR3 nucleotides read TGCGCCAGCAGCCCCGGACTACAGTTTTACACAGATACGCAGTATTTT. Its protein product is CASSPGLQFYTDTQYF.

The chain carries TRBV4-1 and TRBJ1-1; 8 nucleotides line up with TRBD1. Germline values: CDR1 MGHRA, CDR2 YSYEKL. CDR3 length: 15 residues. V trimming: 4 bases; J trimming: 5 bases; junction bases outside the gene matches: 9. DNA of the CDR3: TGCGCCAGCAGCCCGTGGACAGGGCAGGGGACTGAAGCTTTCTTT. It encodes CASSPWTGQGTEAFF.

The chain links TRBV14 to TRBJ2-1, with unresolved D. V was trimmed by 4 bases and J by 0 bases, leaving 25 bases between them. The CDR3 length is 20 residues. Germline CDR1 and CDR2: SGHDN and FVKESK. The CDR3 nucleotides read TGTGCCAGCAGCCCCGACTTCGACTTTGTGCCCCTTAGCTCCTACAATGAGCAGTTCTTC. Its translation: CASSPDFDFVPLSSYNEQFF.

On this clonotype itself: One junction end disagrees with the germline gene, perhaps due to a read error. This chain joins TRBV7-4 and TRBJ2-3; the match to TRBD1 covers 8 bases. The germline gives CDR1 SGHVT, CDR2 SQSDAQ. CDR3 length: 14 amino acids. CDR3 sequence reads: CANSRQGFTDTQYF. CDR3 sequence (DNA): TGTGCCAACAGCCGACAGGGGTTCACAGATACGCAGTATTTT. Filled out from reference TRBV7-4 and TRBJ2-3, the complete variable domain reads GAGVSQSPRYKVAKRGRDVALRCDSISGHVTLYWYRQTLGQGSEVLTYSQSDAQRDKSGRPSGRFSAERPERSVSTLKIQRTEQGDSAVYLCANSRQGFTDTQYFGPGTRLTVL.

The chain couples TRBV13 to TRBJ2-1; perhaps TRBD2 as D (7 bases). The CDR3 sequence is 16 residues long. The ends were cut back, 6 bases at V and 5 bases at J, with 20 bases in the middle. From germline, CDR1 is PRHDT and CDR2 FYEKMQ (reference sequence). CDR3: CASSHDGGGPDNEQFF. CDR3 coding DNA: TGTGCCAGCAGTCATGATGGGGGGGGGCCCGACAATGAGCAGTTCTTC.